These 19 T cell receptor beta chains came from one sample sequenced in a study of shared clonotypes between healthy human individuals. Clones were read by immunoSEQ multiplex PCR, and TCRdb kept only the in-frame ones, dropping some. The data contain some 1.5 million clones, 95% to 99% of them seen just once; the ten biggest clones take up roughly 0.45%. The sample taken for sequencing was naive CD4+ T cells sorted from blood. Regarding subset: CD45RA+ positively selected. The receptors stem from a man aged 30 to 39 in good health.

Concerning this clone itself: Other nucleotide sequences from this sample produce the same CDR3. V usage is TRBV5-1 and J usage is TRBJ1-1; 7 nucleotides line up with TRBD1. Looked up from germline, CDR1 is SGHRS and CDR2 is YFSETQ. V dropped 1 base and J dropped 0; count of bases not matched to a gene: 3. The CDR3 contains 15 residues. The CDR3 coding sequence is TGCGCCAGCAGCTTGTCGGGACAGATGAACACTGAAGCTTTCTTT. Translated, it gives CASSLSGQMNTEAFF.

The chain recombines TRBV5-5 with TRBJ2-7; TRBD1 might be the D (6 bases). V was clipped by 5 bases and J by 1 base, with 16 bases between them. The CDR3 runs 15 residues. CDR1 SGHKS and CDR2 YYEKEE come from the germline V gene (reference sequence). Here the CDR3 DNA reads TGTGCCAGCAGTCCGGGGAACAGGGTGTCCTACGAGCAGTACTTC. It specifies CASSPGNRVSYEQYF.

The V and J genes are TRBV6-5 and TRBJ1-4; D call uncertain. Germline V gene lookup returns CDR1 MNHEY and CDR2 SVGAGI. V lost 5 bases and J lost 7, with 11 bases in between. The CDR3 runs to 13 residues. The CDR3 DNA reads TGTGCCAGCAGTGTGGGGTCAAGTGAAAAACTGTTTTTT. This encodes CASSVGSSEKLFF.

This sequence joins TRBV7-3 and TRBJ2-3, with D unclear. The V end lost 3 bases, the J end lost 2 bases, and 6 bases lay between the germline ends. The CDR3 sequence is 13 residues long. Per germline, CDR1 SGHTA and CDR2 FQGTGA. The CDR3 DNA reads TGTGCCAGCAGCTTTCGGATCACAGATACGCAGTATTTT. Translated, it gives CASSFRITDTQYF.

The chain carries TRBV29-1 and TRBJ2-7; D is possibly TRBD1 (6 bases). The V end was cut by 3 bases, the J end by 5 bases, with 11 bases between. This CDR3 has 12 amino acids. The germline V gene encodes CDR1 SQVTM and CDR2 ANQGSEA. The CDR3 region is CSVDTGIHEQYF. The CDR3 DNA reads as TGCAGCGTTGATACAGGGATCCACGAGCAGTACTTC.

Here the CDR3 reads CASSPGVAGVGTGELFF. DNA of the CDR3: TGTGCCAGCAGCCCAGGAGTAGCGGGAGTTGGGACCGGGGAGCTGTTTTTT. This sequence joins TRBV9 and TRBJ2-2; 9 positions match TRBD2. Germline V lookup: CDR1 SGDLS, CDR2 YYNGEE. This CDR3 contains 17 residues. Trimming took 4 bases from V and 5 from J; bases not matched to a gene: 12.

V is TRBV5-6 and J is TRBJ1-5; maybe TRBD1 (5 bases). V shed 1 base and J shed 2 bases, with 16 bases lying between them. In germline, CDR1 is SGHDT, CDR2 YYEEEE. The CDR3 contains 17 residues. The CDR3 DNA follows: TGTGCCAGCAGCTTGAAGGCACCCCGAGGGGGCAATCAGCCCCAGCATTTT. It translates to CASSLKAPRGGNQPQHF.

Concerning this clone: This sample includes further DNA sequences coding for the same CDR3. This chain joins TRBV19 and TRBJ2-3; D gene unclear. V was trimmed by 2 bases and J by 0 bases, leaving 6 bases between them. Germline-derived CDR1 and CDR2 are LNHDA and SQIVND (reference sequence). CDR3 size: 14 residues. The CDR3 sequence: CASSISGSTDTQYF. CDR3 DNA sequence: TGTGCCAGTAGTATATCAGGAAGCACAGATACGCAGTATTTT.

CDR3 sequence reads: CASSLDYSSYEQYF. The CDR3 DNA reads as TGCGCCAGCAGCTTGGATTACAGCTCCTACGAGCAGTACTTC. V usage is TRBV5-1 and J usage is TRBJ2-7; unclear D gene. The CDR3 extends over 14 amino acids. V was clipped by 0 bases and J by 0 bases, with 7 bases between them. Germline CDR1 reads SGHRS; CDR2 reads YFSETQ.

The gene calls are TRBV7-2 and TRBJ2-7; D remains unclear. Trimming removed 5 bases at V and 7 bases at J, with 18 bases between. Per the germline V gene, CDR1 is SGHTA and CDR2 is FQGNSA. The CDR3 runs 14 residues. DNA for the CDR3: TGTGCCAGCAGCATCTCTAGACCGGCTGGGGAGCAGTACTTC. Translation gives CASSISRPAGEQYF.

The V gene is TRBV7-6, the J gene TRBJ2-7, with 12 bases lining up with TRBD1. The CDR3 sequence is 16 residues long. Germline trimming cut 5 bases from V and 4 bases from J; bases unmatched to any gene: 9. In germline, CDR1 is SGHVS, CDR2 FNYEAQ. The CDR3 sequence: CASSLSGTGGRYEQYF. CDR3 sequence (DNA): TGTGCCAGCAGCCTCTCCGGGACAGGGGGCCGGTACGAGCAGTACTTC. The full variable domain, in which reference TRBV7-6 and TRBJ2-7 provide the parts outside the CDR3, is GAGVSQSPRYKVTKRGQDVALRCDPISGHVSLYWYRQALGQGPEFLTYFNYEAQQDKSGLPNDRFSAERPEGSISTLTIQRTEQRDSAMYRCASSLSGTGGRYEQYFGPGTRLTVT.

The V and J genes are TRBV2 and TRBJ1-2, with a tentative D call TRBD1 (6 bases). Trimming left V 7 bases short and J 4 bases short, with 16 bases between. Germline lookup yields CDR1 SNHLY and CDR2 FYNNEI. The CDR3 length is 14 residues. CDR3 bases: TGTGCCAGCACTCCGGGACATCTGACCTATGGCTACACCTTC. Protein: CASTPGHLTYGYTF.

This rearrangement joins TRBV4-3 to TRBJ1-4, with D possibly TRBD1 on 6 matching bases. Per germline, CDR1 LGHNA and CDR2 YSLEER. Trimming removed 1 base from V and 10 bases from J, with 25 bases in between. This CDR3 contains 18 residues. DNA of the CDR3: TGCGCCAGCAGCCAAGGGTCGGGATACAGGGCTAATGTTGGAAAACTGTTTTTT. Encoded protein: CASSQGSGYRANVGKLFF.

The V and J genes are TRBV2 and TRBJ2-7, with D tentatively TRBD2 (5 bases). Germline V gene data show CDR1 as SNHLY and CDR2 as FYNNEI. Trimming left V 7 bases short and J 2 bases short, with 9 bases between. CDR3 length equals 12 residues. In nucleotides, the CDR3 is TGTGCCAGCAAGCGGCAGACCTACGAGCAGTACTTC. Translating it yields CASKRQTYEQYF.

This chain joins TRBV5-8 and TRBJ1-2; D gene unclear. The germline CDR1 and CDR2 sequences are SGHTS and YDEGEE. Trimming removed 5 bases from V and 0 bases from J, with 8 bases in between. This CDR3 has 13 amino acids. The CDR3 protein is CASRGRANYGYTF. DNA of the CDR3: TGTGCCAGCAGAGGTCGAGCTAACTATGGCTACACCTTC. The full variable domain, its missing parts supplied by reference TRBV5-8 and TRBJ1-2, is EAGVTQSPTHLIKTRGQQATLRCSPISGHTSVYWYQQALGLGLQFLLWYDEGEERNRGNFPPRFSGRQFPNYSSELNVNALELEDSALYLCASRGRANYGYTFGSGTRLTVV.

This chain joins TRBV5-1 and TRBJ2-1; 11 bases align to TRBD2. Per the germline V gene, CDR1 is SGHRS and CDR2 is YFSETQ. This CDR3 has 15 amino acids. Trimming removed 1 base from V and 6 bases from J; junction bases left unmatched: 3. In DNA form, the CDR3 reads TGCGCCAGCAGCTTGCAAACTAGCGGGAGCAATGAGCAGTTCTTC. Amino acid sequence: CASSLQTSGSNEQFF. Complete variable domain (other parts from reference TRBV5-1 and TRBJ2-1): KAGVTQTPRYLIKTRGQQVTLSCSPISGHRSVSWYQQTPGQGLQFLFEYFSETQRNKGNFPGRFSGRQFSNSRSEMNVSTLELGDSALYLCASSLQTSGSNEQFFGPGTRLTVL.

The rearrangement joins TRBV29-1 to TRBJ2-3; 8 positions agree with TRBD1. CDR1 is SQVTM and CDR2 is ANQGSEA in the germline V gene. V was pared by 5 bases and J by 5 bases, with 6 bases of the junction left unmatched. The CDR3 sequence is 13 residues long. CDR3 in DNA: TGCAGCGTTTACGGACAGGGTCAAGATACGCAGTATTTT. Translating gives CSVYGQGQDTQYF.

The table lists this clone with a count of one. The rearrangement uses TRBV2 and TRBJ2-3, with 12 bases aligning to TRBD2. Per germline, CDR1 SNHLY and CDR2 FYNNEI. This CDR3 has 15 amino acids. The V segment lost 5 bases and the J segment 5 bases; nucleotides outside the gene matches: 5. CDR3 bases: TGTGCCAGCAGTCTAGCGGGAGGGCCAATAGATACGCAGTATTTT. Its protein is CASSLAGGPIDTQYF.

The chain is built from TRBV7-9 and TRBJ2-1, with D perhaps given as TRBD1 or TRBD2 (5 bases each). The CDR3 sequence is 12 residues long. V lost 5 bases and J lost 8, with 10 bases in between. In germline, CDR1 is SEHNR, CDR2 FQNEAQ (reference sequence). The CDR3 DNA follows: TGTGCCAGCAGCCCCGGGGACCATGAGCAGTTCTTC. Protein sequence: CASSPGDHEQFF.